The entry below gives a single T cell receptor beta chain sequence along with its context. Its cognate antigen is unknown. Assay used: immunoSEQ multiplex PCR; TCRdb lists only in-frame clones, some missing. Of some 63,000 clones listed, nearly 98% are singletons. The data belong to a study of siplizumab effects on memory and regulatory T cells. General observations from the study: The apparent diversity of naive T cells exceeded that of memory cells, and naive T cells seemed to make a major contribution to the alloresponse. Proliferating siplizumab-culture Tregs lacked confirmation of suppressive function. Assignment of a naive or memory phenotype failed for roughly 80-97% of the proliferating CD4+ or CD8+ clones. Siplizumab produced a significant reduction in alloreactive sequences that were traceable to unstimulated CD4+ memory cells.

The CDR3 has 15 residues. V shed 0 bases and J shed 7 bases, with 15 bases lying between them. Germline V CDR1 and CDR2: GTSNPN, SVGIG (reference sequence). Source material: naive CD8+ T cells sorted from blood. The source is a human donor in good health. The chain uses TRBV30 and TRBJ2-2, with D possibly being TRBD1 (5 bases). The CDR3 DNA follows: TGTGCCTGGAGTGTAATAGGGCAGGGTCACGGGGAGCTGTTTTTT. Protein sequence: CAWSVIGQGHGELFF.